This T cell receptor (beta chain) was sequenced for a study of siplizumab effects on memory and regulatory T cells. Study-level results: Significantly reduced by siplizumab was the cumulative frequency of alloreactive sequences, namely those traceable to unstimulated CD4+ memory cells.

As for this clone: The antigen is not known.

Per-sample assaying covered 95,000 to 100,000 TCR templates. The assay was immunoSEQ multiplex PCR, and TCRdb's table has in-frame clones only and misses some. Altogether 85,000 to 130,000 clones are present, about 94% being singletons, with the ten largest covering roughly 0.62%. Germline loops: CDR1 SGHDT, CDR2 YYEEEE. V shed 3 bases and J shed 5 bases, with 8 bases lying between them. CDR3 length: 13 residues. Sequencing used Tregs sorted from blood. The rearrangement joins TRBV5-6 to TRBJ2-2; the D gene is possibly TRBD2 (5 bases). This clonotype originated in a human donor in good health. CDR3 sequence reads: CASSYPGTGELFF. The CDR3 DNA reads TGTGCCAGCAGCTATCCGGGAACCGGGGAGCTGTTTTTT.